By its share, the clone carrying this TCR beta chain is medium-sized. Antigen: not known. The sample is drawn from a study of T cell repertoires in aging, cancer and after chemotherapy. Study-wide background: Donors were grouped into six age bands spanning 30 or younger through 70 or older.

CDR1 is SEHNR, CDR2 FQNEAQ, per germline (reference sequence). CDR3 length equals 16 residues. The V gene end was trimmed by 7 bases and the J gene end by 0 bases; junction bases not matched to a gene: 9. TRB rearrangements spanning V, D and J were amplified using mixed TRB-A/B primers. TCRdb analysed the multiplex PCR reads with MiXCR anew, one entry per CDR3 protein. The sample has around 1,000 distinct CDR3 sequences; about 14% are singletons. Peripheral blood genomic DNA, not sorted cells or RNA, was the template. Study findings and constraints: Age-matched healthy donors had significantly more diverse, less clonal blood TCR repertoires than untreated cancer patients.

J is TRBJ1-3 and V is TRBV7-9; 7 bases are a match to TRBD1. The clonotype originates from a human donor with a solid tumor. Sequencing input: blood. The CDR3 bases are TGTGCCAGCACCTGGGACAGCTTATTCTCTGGAAACACCATATATTTT. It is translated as CASTWDSLFSGNTIYF.